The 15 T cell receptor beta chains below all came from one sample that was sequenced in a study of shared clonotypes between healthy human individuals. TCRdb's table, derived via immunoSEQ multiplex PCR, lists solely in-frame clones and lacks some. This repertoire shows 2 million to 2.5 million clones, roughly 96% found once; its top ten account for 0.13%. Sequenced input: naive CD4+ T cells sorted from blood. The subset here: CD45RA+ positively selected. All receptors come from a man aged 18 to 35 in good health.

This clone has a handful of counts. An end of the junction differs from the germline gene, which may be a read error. CDR3 sequence reads: CASSQARPGGGSPLHF. In DNA form, the CDR3 reads TGCGCCAGCAGTCAAGCAAGACCCGGAGGTGGTTCACCCCTCCACTTT. This sequence joins TRBV4-1 and TRBJ1-6; D is undetermined. In germline, CDR1 is MGHRA, CDR2 YSYEKL. The length of the CDR3 is 16 residues.

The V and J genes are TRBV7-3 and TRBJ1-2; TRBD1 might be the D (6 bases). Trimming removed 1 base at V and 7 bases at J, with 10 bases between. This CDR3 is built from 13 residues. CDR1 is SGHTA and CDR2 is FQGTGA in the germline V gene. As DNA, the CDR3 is TGTGCCAGCAGCTTAATGCCGGACAGTGGCTACACCTTC. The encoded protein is CASSLMPDSGYTF.

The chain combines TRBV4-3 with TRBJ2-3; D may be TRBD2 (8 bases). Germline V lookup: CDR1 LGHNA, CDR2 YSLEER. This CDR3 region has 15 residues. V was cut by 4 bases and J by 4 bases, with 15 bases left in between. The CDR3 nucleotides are TGCGCCAGCAGCCCGGGACTAGGGACAGCAGATACGCAGTATTTT. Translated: CASSPGLGTADTQYF.

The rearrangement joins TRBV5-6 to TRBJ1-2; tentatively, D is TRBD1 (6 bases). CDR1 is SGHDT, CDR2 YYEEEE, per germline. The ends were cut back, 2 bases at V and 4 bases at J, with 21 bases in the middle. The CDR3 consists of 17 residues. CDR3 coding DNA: TGTGCCAGCAGCTTCAATCTGGACAGTTCGGTAGGCTATGGCTACACCTTC. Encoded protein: CASSFNLDSSVGYGYTF. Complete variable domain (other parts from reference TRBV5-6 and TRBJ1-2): DAGVTQSPTHLIKTRGQQVTLRCSPKSGHDTVSWYQQALGQGPQFIFQYYEEEERQRGNFPDRFSGHQFPNYSSELNVNALLLGDSALYLCASSFNLDSSVGYGYTFGSGTRLTVV.

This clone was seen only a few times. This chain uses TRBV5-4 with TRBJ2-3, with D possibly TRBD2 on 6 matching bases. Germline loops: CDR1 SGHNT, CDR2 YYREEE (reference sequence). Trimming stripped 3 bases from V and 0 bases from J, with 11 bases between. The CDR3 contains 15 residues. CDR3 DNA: TGTGCCAGCAGCTCGGGACTTTCTAGCACAGATACGCAGTATTTT. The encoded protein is CASSSGLSSTDTQYF.

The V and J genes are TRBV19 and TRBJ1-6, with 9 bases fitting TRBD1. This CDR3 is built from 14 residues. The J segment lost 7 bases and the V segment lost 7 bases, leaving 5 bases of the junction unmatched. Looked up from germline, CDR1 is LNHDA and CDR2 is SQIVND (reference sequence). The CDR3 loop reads CASTSDRGNSPLHF. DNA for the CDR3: TGTGCCAGTACCTCGGACAGGGGAAATTCACCCCTCCACTTT. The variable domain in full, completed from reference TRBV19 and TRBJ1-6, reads DGGITQSPKYLFRKEGQNVTLSCEQNLNHDAMYWYRQDPGQGLRLIYYSQIVNDFQKGDIAEGYSVSREKKESFPLTVTSAQKNPTAFYLCASTSDRGNSPLHFGNGTRLTVT.

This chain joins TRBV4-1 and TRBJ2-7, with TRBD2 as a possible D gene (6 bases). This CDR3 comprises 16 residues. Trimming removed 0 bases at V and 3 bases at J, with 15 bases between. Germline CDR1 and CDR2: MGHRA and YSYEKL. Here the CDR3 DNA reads TGCGCCAGCAGCCAAGAAAAGATTGGCGGGGACTACGAGCAGTACTTC. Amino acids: CASSQEKIGGDYEQYF.

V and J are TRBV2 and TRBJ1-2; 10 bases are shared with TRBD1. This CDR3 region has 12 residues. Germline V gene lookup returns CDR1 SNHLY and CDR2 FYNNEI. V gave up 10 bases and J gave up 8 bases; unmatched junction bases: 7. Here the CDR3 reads CATRQGAEGYTF. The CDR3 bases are TGTGCCACCAGACAGGGGGCTGAGGGCTACACCTTC.

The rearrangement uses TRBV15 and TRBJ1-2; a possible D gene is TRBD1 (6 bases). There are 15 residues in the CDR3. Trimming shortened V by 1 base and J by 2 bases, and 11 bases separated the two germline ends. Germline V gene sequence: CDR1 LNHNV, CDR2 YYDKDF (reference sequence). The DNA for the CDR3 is TGTGCCACCAGCAGAGGTCAAACAGGGAACTATGGCTACACCTTC. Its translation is CATSRGQTGNYGYTF.

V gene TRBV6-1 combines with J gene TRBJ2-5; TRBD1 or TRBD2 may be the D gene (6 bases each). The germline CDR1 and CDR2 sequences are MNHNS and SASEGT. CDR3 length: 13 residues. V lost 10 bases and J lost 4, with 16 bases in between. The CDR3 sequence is CAMGGAGAETQYF. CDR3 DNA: TGTGCCATGGGCGGGGCAGGGGCAGAGACCCAGTACTTC.

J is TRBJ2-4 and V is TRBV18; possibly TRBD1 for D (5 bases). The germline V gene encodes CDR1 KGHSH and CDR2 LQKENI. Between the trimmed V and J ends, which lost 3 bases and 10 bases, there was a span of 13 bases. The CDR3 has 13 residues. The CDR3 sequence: CASSPFREGIQYF. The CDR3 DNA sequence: TGTGCCAGCTCACCGTTCAGGGAAGGGATTCAGTACTTC.

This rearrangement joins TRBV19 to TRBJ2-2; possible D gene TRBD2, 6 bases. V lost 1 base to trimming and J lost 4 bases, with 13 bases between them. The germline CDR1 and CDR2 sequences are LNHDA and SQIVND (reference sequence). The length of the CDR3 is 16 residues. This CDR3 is CASSIGGGSATGELFF. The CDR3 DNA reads TGTGCCAGTAGTATAGGCGGAGGGTCAGCCACCGGGGAGCTGTTTTTT.

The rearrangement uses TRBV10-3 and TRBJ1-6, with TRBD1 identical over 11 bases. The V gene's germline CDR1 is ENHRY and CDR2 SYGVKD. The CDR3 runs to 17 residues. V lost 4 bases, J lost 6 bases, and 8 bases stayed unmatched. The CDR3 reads CAISANAGTGGNSPLHF. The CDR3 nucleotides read TGTGCCATCAGTGCCAATGCAGGGACAGGGGGTAATTCACCCCTCCACTTT.

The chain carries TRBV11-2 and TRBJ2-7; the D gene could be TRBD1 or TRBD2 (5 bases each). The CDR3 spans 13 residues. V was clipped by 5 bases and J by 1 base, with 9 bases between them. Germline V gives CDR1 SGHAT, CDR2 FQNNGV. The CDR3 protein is CASSRDASYEQYF. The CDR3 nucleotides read TGTGCCAGCAGCCGGGACGCGTCCTACGAGCAGTACTTC.

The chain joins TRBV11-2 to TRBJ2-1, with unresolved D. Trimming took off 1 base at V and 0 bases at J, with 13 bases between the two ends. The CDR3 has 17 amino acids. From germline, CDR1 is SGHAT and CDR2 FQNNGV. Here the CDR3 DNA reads TGTGCCAGCAGCTTAGCTTCGGTTGCTAGCTCCTACAATGAGCAGTTCTTC. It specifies CASSLASVASSYNEQFF.